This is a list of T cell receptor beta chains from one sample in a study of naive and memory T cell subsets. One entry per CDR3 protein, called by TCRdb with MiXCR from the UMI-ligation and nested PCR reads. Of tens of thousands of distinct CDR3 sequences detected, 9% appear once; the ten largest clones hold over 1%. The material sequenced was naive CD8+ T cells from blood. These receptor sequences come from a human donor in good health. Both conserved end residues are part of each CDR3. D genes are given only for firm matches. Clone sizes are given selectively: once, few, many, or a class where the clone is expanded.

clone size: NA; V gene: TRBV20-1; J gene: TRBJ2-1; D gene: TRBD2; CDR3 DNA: TGCAGTGCTAGAGATAGAGGACTAGCGGGAGGGCCAAGGGGAGATGAGCAGTTCTTC; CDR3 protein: CSARDRGLAGGPRGDEQFF
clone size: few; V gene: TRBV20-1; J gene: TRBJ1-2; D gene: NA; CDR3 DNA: TGCAGTGCTCGACCTTGGGCCGGGGGCCTTGACGGCTACACCTTC; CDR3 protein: CSARPWAGGLDGYTF
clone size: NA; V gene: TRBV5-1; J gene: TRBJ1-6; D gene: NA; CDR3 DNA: TGCGCCAGCAGCTTGGGACAGACTAATTCACCCCTCCACTTT; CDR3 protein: CASSLGQTNSPLHF
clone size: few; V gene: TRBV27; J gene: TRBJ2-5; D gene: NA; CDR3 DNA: TGTGCCAGCAATGGGGACGGGGAAGAGACCCAGTACTTC; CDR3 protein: CASNGDGEETQYF
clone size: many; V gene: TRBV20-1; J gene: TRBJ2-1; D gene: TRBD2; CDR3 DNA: TGCAGTGCCCCGGTTCAAGCGGGAGCCACGGGAAATGAGCAGTTCTTC; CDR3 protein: CSAPVQAGATGNEQFF
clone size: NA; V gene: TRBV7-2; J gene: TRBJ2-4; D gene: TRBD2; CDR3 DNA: TGTGCCAGCAGCTTAAAACTCGGGGGGGGAGAAAACATTCAGTACTTC; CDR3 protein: CASSLKLGGGENIQYF
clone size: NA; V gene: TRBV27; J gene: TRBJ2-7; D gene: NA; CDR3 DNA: TGTGCCAGCACCGCGGACAGCTCGTCCTACGAGCAGTACTTC; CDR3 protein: CASTADSSSYEQYF
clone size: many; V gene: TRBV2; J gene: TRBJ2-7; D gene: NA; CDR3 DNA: TGTGCCAGCAGCGAGTGGACCGGGACAAACTCCGAGCAGTACTTC; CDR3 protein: CASSEWTGTNSEQYF
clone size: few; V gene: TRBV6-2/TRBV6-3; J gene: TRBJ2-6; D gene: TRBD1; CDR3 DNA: TGTGCCAGCAGTCCCAGGGACAGGGGACTCCTCTACTCTGGGGCCAACGTCCTGACTTTC; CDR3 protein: CASSPRDRGLLYSGANVLTF
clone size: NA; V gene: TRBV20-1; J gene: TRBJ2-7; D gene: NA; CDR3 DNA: TGCAGTGCTGCAGCGACCAAGAGCTCCTACGAGCAGTACTTC; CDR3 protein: CSAAATKSSYEQYF
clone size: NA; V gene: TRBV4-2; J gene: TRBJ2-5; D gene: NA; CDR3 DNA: TGTGCCAGCAGCCAAGCTCCACTAGGGGAAGAGACCCAGTACTTC; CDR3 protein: CASSQAPLGEETQYF
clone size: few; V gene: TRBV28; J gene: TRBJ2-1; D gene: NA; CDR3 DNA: TGTGCCAGCAGCCGAGCCCTGGGCGACAATGAGCAGTTCTTC; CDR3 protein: CASSRALGDNEQFF
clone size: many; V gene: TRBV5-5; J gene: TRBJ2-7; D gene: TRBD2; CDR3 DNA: TGTGCCAGCAGCTTGGACGGGACTAGCGGGCTCTACGAGCAGTACTTC; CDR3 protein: CASSLDGTSGLYEQYF